This T cell receptor (beta chain) was captured by sequencing in a study of molecular identifiers for immune sequencing clone quantification. TCRdb itself ran the PCR reads through MiXCR, one entry per CDR3 protein. The sample includes about half a million distinct CDR3 sequences, about 26% of them seen just once. V lost 2 bases to trimming and J lost 5 bases, with 21 bases between them. The germline gives CDR1 MNHEY, CDR2 SVGEGT. The CDR3 has 18 residues. Input material: naive CD8+ T cells from blood, with Jurkat cell RNA spiked in. Subset here: FACS-sorted CD8+CD4-CCR7+CD45RA+ naive T cells. V gene TRBV6-2 or TRBV6-3 combines with J gene TRBJ2-2; perhaps TRBD2 as D (8 bases). The TCR originated in a human donor in good health. Some libraries in this study had Jurkat cell RNA spiked in. The CDR3, as DNA: TGTGCCAGCAGTTACACCCTCCCCGGGAGGGGGCGAACCGGGGAGCTGTTTTTT. It encodes CASSYTLPGRGRTGELFF.